This passage covers 2 T cell receptor beta chains from one sample sequenced in a study of blood T cell repertoires in COVID-19. Produced via immunoSEQ multiplex PCR; TCRdb's table is partial and in-frame only. The sample has around 180,000 clones; 84% are singletons. The sequenced material came from PBMCs or T cells enriched from blood (not recorded which). The receptors stem from a man aged 50-60 years who had recovered from COVID-19.

The chain is built from TRBV19 and TRBJ2-1, with D perhaps matching TRBD1 (6 bases). This CDR3 spans 16 amino acids. Trimming shortened V by 1 base and J by 8 bases, and 18 bases separated the two germline ends. Germline V CDR1 and CDR2: LNHDA, SQIVND (reference sequence). The CDR3 DNA reads TGTGCCAGTAGTATAGGGGGACATGCCGCCGTCTATGAGCAGTTCTTC. Its translation is CASSIGGHAAVYEQFF.

J is TRBJ1-6 and V is TRBV2; weak D call: TRBD1 (5 bases). V shed 4 bases and J shed 10 bases, with 8 bases lying between them. Germline V gene sequence: CDR1 SNHLY, CDR2 FYNNEI. The CDR3 loop spans 12 amino acids. The CDR3 coding sequence is TGTGCCAGCAGTGTCGGGGGGTCACCCCTCCACTTT. Encoded protein: CASSVGGSPLHF.